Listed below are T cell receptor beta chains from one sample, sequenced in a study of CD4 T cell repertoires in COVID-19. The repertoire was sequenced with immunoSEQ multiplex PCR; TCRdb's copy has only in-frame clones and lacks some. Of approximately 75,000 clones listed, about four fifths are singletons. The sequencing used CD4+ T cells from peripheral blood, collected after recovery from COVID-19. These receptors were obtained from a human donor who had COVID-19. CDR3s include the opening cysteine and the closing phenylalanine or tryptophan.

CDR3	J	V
CSASTTGNIGEQYF	TRBJ2-7	TRBV20-1
CASSAAGTGTYEQYF	TRBJ2-7	TRBV7-2
CASTSAGPRTNTGELFF	TRBJ2-2	TRBV28
CSATQRNTIYF	TRBJ1-3	TRBV20-1
CASSFQGSNTQYF	TRBJ2-3	TRBV6-5
CASSKTGPANYGYTF	TRBJ1-2	TRBV6-5
CASSLAGLAGKETQYF	TRBJ2-5	TRBV7-8
CASSQGQGYQPQHF	TRBJ1-5	TRBV3-1/TRBV3-2
CAISQQGYEQYF	TRBJ2-7	TRBV10-3
CASSYPLGQATSNQPQHF	TRBJ1-5	TRBV5-1
CASSQANNGYTF	TRBJ1-2	TRBV3-1/TRBV3-2
CASSQDSGSKTQYF	TRBJ2-5	TRBV3-1/TRBV3-2
CASSKRTGRLEKLFF	TRBJ1-4	TRBV19
CASSPYGNTEAFF	TRBJ1-1	TRBV18
CSSKDKNTEAFF	TRBJ1-1	TRBV29-1
CASSTTGESLGF	TRBJ1-4	TRBV7-2
CASSRTKSGELFF	TRBJ2-2	TRBV12-3/TRBV12-4
CASSLEGAGGSYEQYF	TRBJ2-7	TRBV5-1
CASSKGTASYGYTF	TRBJ1-2	TRBV19
CASSLRAAGPNQETQYF	TRBJ2-5	TRBV7-9
CASSSPPGGETQYF	TRBJ2-5	TRBV5-1
CASSPLEAGEQYF	TRBJ2-7	TRBV9
CAAANSRQTQYF	TRBJ2-7	TRBV6-5
CASSSNYGYTF	TRBJ1-2	TRBV28
CASSERGDSTDTQYF	TRBJ2-3	TRBV6-1
CASREDWNTEAFF	TRBJ1-1	TRBV2
CASSQGRNQETQYF	TRBJ2-5	TRBV3-1/TRBV3-2
CASSTGSPPYEQYF	TRBJ2-7	TRBV19
CASSQKKMGLAGKGSTDTQYF	TRBJ2-3	TRBV4-1
CASSLGATNTGELFF	TRBJ2-2	TRBV7-9
CATSQDRGGTGELFF	TRBJ2-2	TRBV15
CASSLVQGLYEQYF	TRBJ2-7	TRBV5-6
CASSPRDRRPVYGYTF	TRBJ1-2	TRBV11-2
CASSAGSGNTIYF	TRBJ1-3	TRBV5-4
CASSLVGDGYTF	TRBJ1-2	TRBV12-3/TRBV12-4
CASSQFRDSNQPQHF	TRBJ1-5	TRBV4-1
CASSTTQGGEAFF	TRBJ1-1	TRBV7-9
CASSETLSRANTEAFF	TRBJ1-1	TRBV25-1
CASSQDGNTQYF	TRBJ2-3	TRBV4-1
CASSLAGQGGSPLHF	TRBJ1-6	TRBV5-1
CASSLRLAGAFNEQFF	TRBJ2-1	TRBV5-4
CASSHGGAQPQHF	TRBJ1-5	TRBV14
CASSYDSGELFF	TRBJ2-2	TRBV6-5
CASSFRAGEFEQFF	TRBJ2-1	TRBV27
CASRNRGSISNQPQHF	TRBJ1-5	TRBV28
CASSYRTSGNEQYF	TRBJ2-7	TRBV6-5
CASSGGQGLQPQHF	TRBJ1-5	TRBV19
CASKASYNEQFF	TRBJ2-1	TRBV7-2
CASSFNWELREQYF	TRBJ2-7	TRBV11-2
CASSPGIGGGPEETQYF	TRBJ2-5	TRBV3-1/TRBV3-2
CASGQRRAGTDTQYF	TRBJ2-3	TRBV19
CASSPARSTGELFF	TRBJ2-2	TRBV4-2
CASSVSSGSGGEQFF	TRBJ2-1	TRBV7-2
CAISRPTGENYEQYF	TRBJ2-7	TRBV10-3
CAWSEGRPGNTIYF	TRBJ1-3	TRBV30
CASRKEGNSNQPQHF	TRBJ1-5	TRBV27
CASSQSSGSTDTQYF	TRBJ2-3	TRBV3-1/TRBV3-2
CASSLGGTGAYEQYF	TRBJ2-7	TRBV11-2
CASSLGGTSDTQYF	TRBJ2-3	TRBV27